The sample holds a few counts of the clone carrying this T cell receptor beta chain. Its target is not known. The sample comes from a study of cytomegalovirus exposure and HLA in healthy donors. Regarding the study as a whole: Previously analyzed data showed that most TCR beta V segments were productive at a frequency of about 87% or about 30%. In the analysis, some V segments, TRBV6-2 and TRBV6-3 included, were excluded as indistinguishable. Reportedly, cytomegalovirus status was diagnosed with high sensitivity and specificity.

In the PCR, 60 Vbeta and 13 Jbeta primers were used. Clones were sequenced by immunoSEQ multiplex PCR, and TCRdb holds only the in-frame ones, with some missing. The data hold about 110,000 clones, with 60% to 85% observed a single time. Trimming took off 5 bases at V and 3 bases at J, with 17 bases between the two ends. There are 15 residues in the CDR3. Germline V lookup: CDR1 SGHTA, CDR2 FQGTGA. This sequence was found in a female donor in good health and CMV-seropositive. Sequenced input: PBMCs. V gene TRBV7-3 combines with J gene TRBJ2-7; the D gene is possibly TRBD1 (6 bases). The CDR3 loop is CASSLSPQGVYEQYF. CDR3 bases: TGTGCCAGCAGCCTTTCGCCACAGGGAGTCTACGAGCAGTACTTC. Full variable domain (outside the CDR3, taken from reference TRBV7-3 and TRBJ2-7): GAGVSQTPSNKVTEKGKYVELRCDPISGHTALYWYRQSLGQGPEFLIYFQGTGAADDSGLPNDRFFAVRPEGSVSTLKIQRTERGDSAVYLCASSLSPQGVYEQYFGPGTRLTVT.